This is a list of T cell receptor beta chains from one sample in a study of identical twins. TCRdb redid the calling of the 5' RACE reads with MiXCR, one entry per CDR3 protein. The table includes over 550,000 distinct CDR3 sequences, around 7.5% detected once. The same sample was also used in a study of yellow fever vaccine responses in identical twins.

Sequenced: PBMCs. The receptor set was obtained from a woman aged 18-29 years in good health. CDR3s include the opening cysteine and the closing phenylalanine or tryptophan. A D gene is named only where the DNA matches it firmly. Clone sizes are given selectively: once, few, many, or a class where the clone is expanded.

j_call,v_call,clone_size,d_call,cdr3_nt,cdr3_aa
TRBJ1-2,TRBV29-1,few,.,TGCAGCGTTGAGCCAGATCGGGAAGAGGGCTACTATGGCTACACCTTC,CSVEPDREEGYYGYTF
TRBJ1-2,TRBV20-1,.,TRBD1,TGCAGTGCTAGCTTGGGACAGGGGAACTATGGCTACACCTTC,CSASLGQGNYGYTF
TRBJ1-1,TRBV18,many,.,TGTGCCAGCTCACCTGCGGCCTGGGGTGCTGAAGCTTTCTTT,CASSPAAWGAEAFF
TRBJ2-3,TRBV20-1,.,TRBD2,TGCAGTGCTAGAGATAAGAGCGGGAGGGCCCAGACAGATACGCAGTATTTT,CSARDKSGRAQTDTQYF
TRBJ2-1,TRBV21-1,many,.,TGTGCCAGAGACAGAGCAGAGTTCTTC,CARDRAEFF
TRBJ2-5,TRBV7-2,many,TRBD2,TGTGCCAGCAGCTTAGTGCCCGCTTATAGCGGGATAGAGACCCAGTACTTC,CASSLVPAYSGIETQYF
TRBJ2-2,TRBV3-1,few,.,TGTGCCAGCAGCCAAGTGGGGTCTGTGGTCGCCGGGGAGCTGTTTTTT,CASSQVGSVVAGELFF
TRBJ2-5,TRBV10-3,many,.,TGTGCCATCAGTGAGTCGAGAGGGTATGGGGAGACCCAGTACTTC,CAISESRGYGETQYF
TRBJ2-1,TRBV12-3/TRBV12-4,many,.,TGTGCCAGCACCCTCCTGGGTTACAATGAGCAGTTCTTC,CASTLLGYNEQFF
TRBJ1-2,TRBV29-1,few,.,TGCAGCGTTCCGTCGAGCGGGGGCCTCTATGGCTACACCTTC,CSVPSSGGLYGYTF
TRBJ2-1,TRBV12-3/TRBV12-4,many,TRBD1,TGTGCCAGCAGTCATCAACCCGGACAGGGTTCATACAATGAGCAGTTCTTC,CASSHQPGQGSYNEQFF
TRBJ2-7,TRBV7-6,.,.,TGTGCCAGCAGCTTAGCGAGGGCAGGACGCAGCTCCTACGAGCAGTACTTC,CASSLARAGRSSYEQYF
TRBJ2-3,TRBV18,.,.,TGTGCCAGCTCACCATTTGGACCTAGGGCCGATACGCAGTATTTT,CASSPFGPRADTQYF
TRBJ2-3,TRBV4-1,.,TRBD2,TGCGCCAGCGGGACGGGGGGGCGGACAGATACGCAGTATTTT,CASGTGGRTDTQYF
TRBJ2-5,TRBV6-2/TRBV6-3,.,TRBD2,TGTGCCAGCAGCTTTTCGGGACTACAAGAGACCCAGTACTTC,CASSFSGLQETQYF
TRBJ1-1,TRBV20-1,few,.,TGCAGTGCTAGAGATAGTAGGGCCAGCCAGTACACTGAAGCTTTCTTT,CSARDSRASQYTEAFF
TRBJ2-6,TRBV10-3,.,.,TGTGCCATCAGTGGCTCGACGGTGTCAGGGGCCAACGTCCTGACTTTC,CAISGSTVSGANVLTF
TRBJ2-5,TRBV6-1,.,TRBD2,TGTGCCAGCAGTGACGGACTAGAGGAAGAGACCCAGTACTTC,CASSDGLEEETQYF
TRBJ2-1,TRBV28,.,TRBD2,TGTGCCAGCAGACCCGGGACTAGCGGGAGGCAGGGAAAGTTCTTC,CASRPGTSGRQGKFF
TRBJ1-5,TRBV12-3/TRBV12-4,many,.,TGTGCCAGCAGTTTAGTTGGACAGCAGCCCCAGCATTTT,CASSLVGQQPQHF
TRBJ2-5,TRBV4-1,many,.,TGCGCCAGCAGCCAAGAGGACAACCAAGAGACCCAGTACTTC,CASSQEDNQETQYF
TRBJ1-2,TRBV28,.,.,TGTGCCAGCAGTCGACACGAAACCGCCTATGGCTACACCTTC,CASSRHETAYGYTF
TRBJ2-7,TRBV5-1,.,TRBD2,TGCGCCAGCAGCTTGGGGGGGACTAGCGGGAGCCACGAGCAGTACTTC,CASSLGGTSGSHEQYF
TRBJ2-3,TRBV15,few,TRBD1,TGTGCCACCAGCAGAGCGGGTCAGGGGGCCCCAGATACGCAGTATTTT,CATSRAGQGAPDTQYF
TRBJ2-2,TRBV29-1,many,TRBD1,TGCAGCGTCCTGGGACAGGACACCGGGGAGCTGTTTTTT,CSVLGQDTGELFF
TRBJ2-1,TRBV6-4,few,TRBD2,TGTGCCAGCAGTGACTCGTTAGCGGGTGCCTACAATGAGCAGTTCTTC,CASSDSLAGAYNEQFF
TRBJ2-3,TRBV9,many,.,TGTGCCAGCAGCGGAGACGGCACAGATACGCAGTATTTT,CASSGDGTDTQYF
TRBJ1-2,TRBV28,few,.,TGTGCCAGCAGGGGACTGGTCAACTATGGCTACACCTTC,CASRGLVNYGYTF
TRBJ2-1,TRBV27,many,.,TGTGCCAGCTCCGGGGGCCATGAGCAGTTCTTC,CASSGGHEQFF
TRBJ2-2,TRBV7-2,few,TRBD1,TGTGCCAGCAGCCATGGACAGGGGGCAGTCGGGGAGCTGTTTTTT,CASSHGQGAVGELFF
TRBJ2-1,TRBV7-9,many,TRBD2,TGTGCCAGCAGCCTGGGTAGCGGGCGCTACAATGAGCAGTTCTTC,CASSLGSGRYNEQFF
TRBJ1-1,TRBV5-5,few,.,TGTGCCAGCAGCTTGGCCCAATCTAGGGTTAACACTGAAGCTTTCTTT,CASSLAQSRVNTEAFF